A selection of T cell receptor beta chains follows, all from one sample in a study of early T cells in non-severe SARS-CoV-2 infection. TCRdb independently ran MiXCR on the 5' RACE reads; one entry per CDR3 protein. This repertoire shows 30,000 to 40,000 distinct CDR3 sequences, around 6.8% found once; its top ten account for around 13%. Here the sequenced sample was whole blood, taken at baseline. The receptor source for this set is an adult who was a healthcare worker with PCR-confirmed SARS-CoV-2 infection or an uninfected control (not recorded which). CDR3s include the opening cysteine and the closing phenylalanine or tryptophan. The order of the fields is D gene, V gene, CDR3 length, clone size, J gene, CDR3 protein, CDR3 DNA. D genes are given only for firm matches. Some rows have no size entry. The others give once, few or many, or a class for an expanded clone.

D gene: TRBD2; V gene: TRBV4-3; CDR3 length: 16; clone size: .; J gene: TRBJ2-2; CDR3 protein: CASSQVASGNTGELFF; CDR3 DNA: TGCGCCAGCAGCCAAGTTGCTAGCGGGAACACCGGGGAGCTGTTTTTT
D gene: .; V gene: TRBV19; CDR3 length: 14; clone size: few; J gene: TRBJ2-1; CDR3 protein: CASSAPGAFCEQFF; CDR3 DNA: TGTGCCAGTAGTGCCCCCGGGGCGTTCTGTGAGCAGTTCTTC
D gene: TRBD2; V gene: TRBV5-1; CDR3 length: 17; clone size: .; J gene: TRBJ2-3; CDR3 protein: CASSLEWASGSTDTQYF; CDR3 DNA: TGCGCCAGCAGCTTGGAATGGGCTAGCGGGAGTACAGATACGCAGTATTTT
D gene: TRBD1; V gene: TRBV20-1; CDR3 length: 14; clone size: .; J gene: TRBJ1-2; CDR3 protein: CSARQGASVYGYTF; CDR3 DNA: TGCAGTGCGAGACAGGGGGCGAGCGTCTATGGCTACACCTTC
D gene: .; V gene: TRBV18; CDR3 length: 16; clone size: .; J gene: TRBJ1-1; CDR3 protein: CASSPLPAAMNTEAFF; CDR3 DNA: TGTGCCAGCTCACCACTGCCGGCTGCTATGAACACTGAAGCTTTCTTT
D gene: .; V gene: TRBV5-6; CDR3 length: 15; clone size: medium-sized; J gene: TRBJ2-1; CDR3 protein: CASSLRGSGYNEQFF; CDR3 DNA: TGTGCCAGCAGCTTAAGGGGTAGCGGCTACAATGAGCAGTTCTTC
D gene: .; V gene: TRBV12-3/TRBV12-4; CDR3 length: 11; clone size: .; J gene: TRBJ2-4; CDR3 protein: CASSPRDIQYF; CDR3 DNA: TGTGCCAGCAGTCCCCGGGACATTCAGTACTTC
D gene: TRBD2; V gene: TRBV29-1; CDR3 length: 15; clone size: many; J gene: TRBJ2-7; CDR3 protein: CSVEGVSGSSYEQYF; CDR3 DNA: TGCAGCGTTGAAGGAGTTAGCGGGAGCTCCTACGAGCAGTACTTC
D gene: .; V gene: TRBV28; CDR3 length: 13; clone size: many; J gene: TRBJ2-6; CDR3 protein: CASSGSGANVLTF; CDR3 DNA: TGTGCCAGCAGTGGATCTGGGGCCAACGTCCTGACTTTC
D gene: .; V gene: TRBV14; CDR3 length: 13; clone size: few; J gene: TRBJ2-7; CDR3 protein: CASAGTGYYEQYF; CDR3 DNA: TGTGCCAGCGCCGGTACGGGATACTACGAGCAGTACTTC
D gene: .; V gene: TRBV11-2; CDR3 length: 15; clone size: few; J gene: TRBJ2-1; CDR3 protein: CASSLEGYSYNEQFF; CDR3 DNA: TGTGCCAGCAGCTTAGAAGGTTACTCCTACAATGAGCAGTTCTTC
D gene: .; V gene: TRBV13; CDR3 length: 12; clone size: .; J gene: TRBJ1-1; CDR3 protein: CASSLGRVEAFF; CDR3 DNA: TGTGCCAGCAGCTTAGGTCGCGTGGAAGCTTTCTTT
D gene: .; V gene: TRBV10-2; CDR3 length: 15; clone size: many; J gene: TRBJ1-4; CDR3 protein: CASSESWGGYEKLFF; CDR3 DNA: TGCGCCAGCAGTGAGTCGTGGGGCGGATATGAAAAACTGTTTTTT
D gene: .; V gene: TRBV20-1; CDR3 length: 15; clone size: many; J gene: TRBJ2-1; CDR3 protein: CSARETGLGYNEQFF; CDR3 DNA: TGCAGTGCTAGGGAGACGGGACTCGGGTACAATGAGCAGTTCTTC
D gene: TRBD1; V gene: TRBV28; CDR3 length: 14; clone size: many; J gene: TRBJ2-7; CDR3 protein: CASRQQGNSYEQYF; CDR3 DNA: TGTGCCAGCAGACAACAGGGGAACTCCTACGAGCAGTACTTC
D gene: .; V gene: TRBV5-4; CDR3 length: 15; clone size: many; J gene: TRBJ2-1; CDR3 protein: CASSLVGSTYNEQFF; CDR3 DNA: TGTGCCAGCAGCTTGGTTGGATCAACCTACAATGAGCAGTTCTTC
D gene: .; V gene: TRBV5-8; CDR3 length: 14; clone size: few; J gene: TRBJ2-3; CDR3 protein: CASSLRDFTDTQYF; CDR3 DNA: TGTGCCAGCAGCCTCAGGGACTTCACAGATACGCAGTATTTT
D gene: .; V gene: TRBV6-6; CDR3 length: 14; clone size: many; J gene: TRBJ2-5; CDR3 protein: CASLPGTLEETQYF; CDR3 DNA: TGTGCCAGTCTTCCTGGGACTCTCGAAGAGACCCAGTACTTC
D gene: .; V gene: TRBV12-3/TRBV12-4; CDR3 length: 12; clone size: few; J gene: TRBJ1-2; CDR3 protein: CASSFRPGGYTF; CDR3 DNA: TGTGCCAGCAGTTTTCGTCCAGGTGGCTACACCTTC
D gene: TRBD2; V gene: TRBV4-1; CDR3 length: 15; clone size: many; J gene: TRBJ2-2; CDR3 protein: CASSQRAGGTGELFF; CDR3 DNA: TGCGCCAGCAGCCAACGCGCGGGGGGCACCGGGGAGCTGTTTTTT
D gene: .; V gene: TRBV19; CDR3 length: 14; clone size: few; J gene: TRBJ2-3; CDR3 protein: CASSFLTGADTQYF; CDR3 DNA: TGTGCCAGTAGTTTTCTCACCGGGGCAGATACGCAGTATTTT
D gene: TRBD1; V gene: TRBV28; CDR3 length: 13; clone size: many; J gene: TRBJ1-3; CDR3 protein: CASSTGAGNTIYF; CDR3 DNA: TGTGCCAGCAGCACAGGGGCTGGAAACACCATATATTTT
D gene: .; V gene: TRBV20-1; CDR3 length: 18; clone size: .; J gene: TRBJ2-7; CDR3 protein: CSARDKLVQHSASYEQYF; CDR3 DNA: TGCAGTGCTAGAGATAAGTTGGTCCAACACTCGGCTTCCTACGAGCAGTACTTC
D gene: .; V gene: TRBV28; CDR3 length: 15; clone size: many; J gene: TRBJ1-5; CDR3 protein: CASSLSGVYDQPQHF; CDR3 DNA: TGTGCCAGCAGTTTGTCGGGGGTTTATGATCAGCCCCAGCATTTT
D gene: .; V gene: TRBV7-2; CDR3 length: 18; clone size: .; J gene: TRBJ2-3; CDR3 protein: CASSSSDPQNLRTDTQYF; CDR3 DNA: TGTGCCAGCAGCTCATCGGACCCGCAGAACCTACGCACAGATACGCAGTATTTT
D gene: TRBD1; V gene: TRBV4-3; CDR3 length: 14; clone size: few; J gene: TRBJ1-2; CDR3 protein: CASSQTGGLDGYTF; CDR3 DNA: TGCGCCAGCAGCCAAACAGGGGGTTTAGACGGCTACACCTTC
D gene: TRBD1; V gene: TRBV11-2; CDR3 length: 15; clone size: .; J gene: TRBJ2-3; CDR3 protein: CASSLQGPHTDTQYF; CDR3 DNA: TGTGCCAGCAGTTTACAGGGGCCACACACAGATACGCAGTATTTT
D gene: .; V gene: TRBV4-1; CDR3 length: 14; clone size: many; J gene: TRBJ2-1; CDR3 protein: CASSQAELLTEQFF; CDR3 DNA: TGCGCCAGCAGCCAAGCGGAACTCCTTACCGAGCAGTTCTTC
D gene: .; V gene: TRBV29-1; CDR3 length: 12; clone size: many; J gene: TRBJ1-1; CDR3 protein: CSGKQGNTEAFF; CDR3 DNA: TGCAGCGGAAAACAGGGGAACACTGAAGCTTTCTTT
D gene: TRBD1; V gene: TRBV28; CDR3 length: 15; clone size: many; J gene: TRBJ2-7; CDR3 protein: CASSLHRDRANEQYF; CDR3 DNA: TGTGCCAGCAGCCTCCACCGGGACAGGGCCAACGAGCAGTACTTC
D gene: .; V gene: TRBV7-8; CDR3 length: 15; clone size: many; J gene: TRBJ2-7; CDR3 protein: CASSKTGSATYEQYF; CDR3 DNA: TGTGCCAGCAGCAAAACAGGGAGCGCCACCTACGAGCAGTACTTC
D gene: .; V gene: TRBV6-1; CDR3 length: 14; clone size: many; J gene: TRBJ1-1; CDR3 protein: CASSEFGGNTEAFF; CDR3 DNA: TGTGCCAGCAGTGAATTTGGAGGGAACACTGAAGCTTTCTTT
D gene: .; V gene: TRBV6-5; CDR3 length: 14; clone size: .; J gene: TRBJ2-2; CDR3 protein: CASSYGENTGELFF; CDR3 DNA: TGTGCCAGCAGTTACGGAGAGAACACCGGGGAGCTGTTTTTT